This T cell receptor beta chain comes out of a study of blood T cell repertoires in COVID-19. Source study methods: Quantification of nucleated cells was approximated via reference gene primer amplification. Here immunoSEQ multiplex PCR was the method, and the copy in TCRdb shows in-frame clones only, minus some. V and J calls and clone size are as listed in that table; D and trimming were resolved from the DNA. Here the sample spans approximately 20,000 clones, 85% to 90% being singletons. Germline CDR1 LNHDA, CDR2 SQIVND (reference sequence). CDR3 size: 15 residues. V lost 0 bases and J 4 bases, leaving 12 bases between the germline ends.

Sequenced input: peripheral blood. This receptor was identified in a man aged 45-60 years with active COVID-19. V and J are TRBV19 and TRBJ1-2, with a weak D call TRBD1 (6 bases). Written as DNA, the CDR3 is TGTGCCAGTAGTATAGATGGGGGGGCCGGCTATGGCTACACCTTC. Protein: CASSIDGGAGYGYTF. The variable domain in full, completed from reference TRBV19 and TRBJ1-2, reads DGGITQSPKYLFRKEGQNVTLSCEQNLNHDAMYWYRQDPGQGLRLIYYSQIVNDFQKGDIAEGYSVSREKKESFPLTVTSAQKNPTAFYLCASSIDGGAGYGYTFGSGTRLTVV.